This T cell receptor beta chain emerged from a study of T cells in women clearing cervical HPV infection (dated by TCRdb to 2017 to 2018). Turning to the overall study: The cases were 25 to 30 women with histologically confirmed HPV16-related CIN3 or worse, and 2 of these cases were invasive cancers. Controls were over 20 women whose single incident HPV16 infection cleared within 12 months without precancer or cancer developing. Case blood was taken at the visit when the lesion was first identified, whereas control blood was taken when infection was no longer detected. Among cases, blood sampling came a median of roughly 150 days after lesion detection, with an interquartile range of roughly 85 to 200 days. HLA typing was available for only a few women, so HLA type could not be excluded as a confounder. The exploratory proof-of-principle case-control study was nested within the Guanacaste HPV Natural History Study in Costa Rica and compared TCR repertoires across cervical HPV16 outcomes. Cases and controls were matched on year of sample collection and on age within five years. Cases had a median age of around 34 years compared with approximately 40 for controls, and baseline characteristics showed no significant differences between the groups. The parent cohort enrolled about 9,700 women aged 18 or older in Guanacaste, Costa Rica, in 1993 to 1994 and followed the women for around seven years. Five blinded duplicates per group were added as quality controls, giving some 60 samples: approximately 50 participants and 10 replicates. Beyond this particular receptor, the publication reports: Whether associations preceded infection or resulted from infection could not be shown with the cross-sectional design, and effector/memory subsets and HPV-specific T cells were not isolated. Cases had lower TRBV6-7 relative abundance than controls (approximately 0.1% versus 0.16%; Bonferroni P = 0.0008). Across sequencing depths, CIN3+ cases showed significantly higher TCR repertoire richness than controls, but evenness did not differ between the groups. Because the number of T cells per sample was unknown, the richness differences could reflect varying T-cell content rather than repertoire biology. Cases were distinguished from controls with an estimated AUC of about 0.8 by random forest classifiers combining richness and V gene abundances.

A remark on this clone: Which antigen it targets is not known. The read stops 3 residues short of the end of the CDR3; the missing end is completed from the germline J gene.

A distance of 10 bases separates the germline ends of V and J, which lose 1 base and 9 bases respectively. Measured from the cysteine to the phenylalanine, the CDR3 is 13 residues long. The DNA has 30 bases, all within the CDR3, and is read from base 1. The CDR1 and CDR2 encoded by the germline V gene (reference sequence) are SSHAT and FNYEAQ. Every participant had a single incident cervical HPV16 infection, and prevalent HPV16 infections were excluded. Cervical HPV DNA was detected by MY09/MY11 PCR and genotyped by dot-blot hybridization. Around 15 mL of heparinized blood were centrifuged, and the buffy coat was split into aliquots, frozen at -30 degrees C, and then kept at -80 degrees C. Genomic DNA was extracted from buffy coat specimens using QIAGEN kits. The immunoSEQ assay used multiplex PCR to amplify TCR beta CDR3 regions from an average of around 1,200 ng of genomic DNA per sample. Primer bias was corrected in the assay by using a complete synthetic TCR repertoire to establish an amplification baseline. The amplicons were sequenced using the Illumina platform. Concerning the study's data processing: Sequences were error-corrected by clustering with frequency ratios and a modified nearest-neighbor algorithm, then analyzed in the immunoSEQ Analyzer with IMGT gene definitions. At each rarefaction depth, TCR richness and evenness were averaged across 20 rarefaction repeats, and any sample with fewer sequences than the depth was left out. V, D and J gene relative abundances were compared between groups with Wilcoxon rank sum tests, applying FDR correction. Blinded duplicates gave an intraclass correlation of under 97% for TCR richness and an average of about 76% across over 55 gene segments. The table comes from immuneACCESS by way of TCRdb, which keeps in-frame sequences with V and J called. Part of the clones is missing from these tables; in studies checked, under half for an unresolved V gene and the rest for unknown reasons. Clone size and the V and J calls come from that table; the DNA yielded D and trimming. This sample's table has entries for roughly 30,000 clones. The leading ten clones occupy about 8% of the sample.

Recombination joined TRBV7-7 with TRBJ2-1, with no confidently assigned D gene. This TCR was sampled from a woman aged 18 to 75 with a cervical HPV16 infection that either progressed to CIN3+ or cleared (not recorded which). The sequenced sample consisted of blood buffy coat. CDR3 reads: CASSLDGFGEQFF. The part of the CDR3 DNA that was read is TGTGCCAGCAGCTTAGACGGTTTTGGTGAG.